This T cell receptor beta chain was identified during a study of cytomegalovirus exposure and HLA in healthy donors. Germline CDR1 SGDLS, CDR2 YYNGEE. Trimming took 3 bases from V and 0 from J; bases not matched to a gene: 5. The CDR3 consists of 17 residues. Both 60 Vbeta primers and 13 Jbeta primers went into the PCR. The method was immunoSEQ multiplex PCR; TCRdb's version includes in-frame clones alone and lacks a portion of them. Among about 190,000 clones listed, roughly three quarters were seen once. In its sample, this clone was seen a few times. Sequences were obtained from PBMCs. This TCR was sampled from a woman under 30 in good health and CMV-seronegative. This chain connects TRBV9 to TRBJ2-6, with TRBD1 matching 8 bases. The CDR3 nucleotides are TGTGCCAGCAGCGCCGACAGGGGAGCCTCTGGGGCCAACGTCCTGACTTTC. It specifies CASSADRGASGANVLTF. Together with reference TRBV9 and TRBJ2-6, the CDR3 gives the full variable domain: DSGVTQTPKHLITATGQRVTLRCSPRSGDLSVYWYQQSLDQGLQFLIQYYNGEERAKGNILERFSAQQFPDLHSELNLSSLELGDSALYFCASSADRGASGANVLTFGAGSRLTVL.